This is a list of T cell receptor beta chains from one sample in a study of blood T cell repertoires in COVID-19. This table comes from immunoSEQ multiplex PCR, and its TCRdb copy is limited to in-frame clones, with some not included. The sample has approximately 350,000 clones, 75% to 90% seen once. The source material was PBMCs or T cells enriched from blood (not recorded which). These TCRs come from a man aged 18 to 35 who had recovered from COVID-19. Each CDR3 is given with its conserved first and last residue. A D gene is named only where the DNA matches it firmly. Size is stated for part of the rows, as once, few or many counts, or as a class when the clone is expanded.

j_call,d_call,clone_size,v_call,cdr3_aa,cdr3_nt
TRBJ2-3,TRBD2,.,TRBV5-1,CASSTGSSGSTGTDTQYF,TGCGCCAGCAGCACGGGGAGTAGCGGGAGCACAGGTACAGATACGCAGTATTTT
TRBJ1-5,.,.,TRBV5-6,CASSLGRAKPQHF,TGTGCCAGCAGCTTGGGACGAGCGAAGCCCCAGCATTTT
TRBJ2-2,TRBD2,.,TRBV4-3,CASRREANTGELFF,TGCGCCAGCAGACGGGAGGCGAACACCGGGGAGCTGTTTTTT
TRBJ2-7,TRBD1,.,TRBV2,CASSEGQGWYEQYF,TGTGCCAGCAGTGAAGGACAGGGGTGGTACGAGCAGTACTTC
TRBJ2-6,.,once,TRBV10-3,CAISGRGAPSSGANVLTF,TGTGCCATCAGTGGGCGGGGCGCTCCTAGCTCTGGGGCCAACGTCCTGACTTTC
TRBJ2-7,TRBD1,.,TRBV6-5,CASRPGQGGSHEQYF,TGTGCCAGCAGACCCGGACAGGGCGGTAGCCACGAGCAGTACTTC
TRBJ2-7,.,.,TRBV28,CASSFAGYEQYF,TGTGCCAGCAGTTTCGCCGGCTACGAGCAGTACTTC
TRBJ2-1,TRBD2,.,TRBV19,CASSKPAGTSGVDEQFF,TGTGCCAGTAGTAAGCCTGCCGGGACTAGCGGGGTTGATGAGCAGTTCTTC
TRBJ2-7,TRBD2,.,TRBV30,CACTLTSGTYEQYF,TGTGCCTGCACCCTGACTAGCGGGACTTACGAGCAGTACTTC
TRBJ2-1,TRBD2,.,TRBV7-2,CASSLTLLGSGRSYEQFF,TGTGCCAGCAGCTTAACCCTTTTGGGTAGCGGGAGATCATATGAGCAGTTCTTC
TRBJ1-5,.,.,TRBV19,CASRTSAGANQPQHF,TGTGCCAGTAGGACCTCCGCTGGGGCAAATCAGCCCCAGCATTTT
TRBJ1-2,.,.,TRBV6-5,CASSFGGNYGYTF,TGTGCCAGCAGTTTTGGAGGAAACTATGGCTACACCTTC
TRBJ1-1,.,.,TRBV5-1,CASSLGTGAPNTEAFF,TGCGCCAGCAGCTTGGGAACTGGGGCCCCAAACACTGAAGCTTTCTTT
TRBJ1-1,.,.,TRBV12-5,CASGFITPPNKQGTANTEAFF,TGTGCTAGTGGCTTCATAACACCCCCAAATAAACAGGGAACGGCCAACACTGAAGCTTTCTTT
TRBJ2-1,.,.,TRBV5-8,CASSLGLLTTYNEQFF,TGTGCCAGCAGCTTGGGACTTCTCACTACCTACAATGAGCAGTTCTTC